This T cell receptor beta chain was documented in a study of cytomegalovirus exposure and HLA in healthy donors. Deletions cut 1 base from V and 2 bases from J, with 12 bases between. CDR3 length: 15 residues. The germline gives CDR1 SQVTM, CDR2 ANQGSEA. 60 Vbeta and 13 Jbeta primers were used in PCR. Some clones are missing from TCRdb's copy, which holds only in-frame ones; the method was immunoSEQ multiplex PCR. Here the sample table reports 150,000 to 250,000 clones. The chain carries TRBV29-1 and TRBJ2-1; D remains unclear. Sequencing used PBMCs. The clonotype was recovered from a boy between 10 and 17 years old in good health and CMV-seronegative. The CDR3 DNA is TGCAGCGTTGAAGGGTACACCCAGACCTACAATGAGCAGTTCTTC. It yields the protein CSVEGYTQTYNEQFF.